These 28 T cell receptor beta chains originate from one sample sequenced in a study of read filtering for tumor transcriptome and immune sequencing. Molecular barcoded adaptors covering alpha/delta and beta/gamma chains were used on about 390 ng RNA. A single record per CDR3 protein comes from TCRdb applying MiXCR to the reads. The sample contains around 26,000 distinct CDR3 sequences, approximately 15% of which appear only once. The source material was a population of CD138-negative cells sorted from bone marrow. The source is a donor aged 40 or over with multiple myeloma.

This clonotype occurred many times. The J gene is TRBJ1-4, the V gene TRBV7-9; 9 positions agree with TRBD1. Germline V CDR1 and CDR2: SEHNR, FQNEAQ (reference sequence). The CDR3 runs to 15 residues. After removal of 10 bases from V and 2 bases from J, the junction contained 8 bases not matched to a gene. The CDR3 reads CATSDRGTTNEKLFF. The CDR3 DNA reads as TGTGCCACCTCGGACAGGGGAACGACTAATGAAAAACTGTTTTTT. Looking up the rest from reference TRBV7-9 and TRBJ1-4 gives the full variable domain: DTGVSQNPRHKITKRGQNVTFRCDPISEHNRLYWYRQTLGQGPEFLTYFQNEAQLEKSRLLSDRFSAERPKGSFSTLEIQRTEQGDSAMYLCATSDRGTTNEKLFFGSGTQLSVL.

This clonotype was seen many times. The chain joins TRBV6-5 to TRBJ2-1; D ambiguous. From germline, CDR1 is MNHEY and CDR2 SVGAGI. This CDR3 is built from 16 residues. Trimming cost V 5 bases and J 8 bases, with 22 bases left between them. In DNA, the CDR3 is TGTGCCAGCAGTCCGATGGTAGCAGTCCCTTTTGATGAGCAGTTCTTC. Its translation is CASSPMVAVPFDEQFF.

This clonotype was seen many times. The CDR3 coding sequence is TGTGCCAGCAGCCCCTCGGGGGTCTCTGGAAACACCATATATTTT. Residues: CASSPSGVSGNTIYF. J is TRBJ1-3 and V is TRBV7-3, with D possibly TRBD1 on 5 matching bases. Trimming shortened V by 5 bases and J by 0 bases, and 11 bases separated the two germline ends. The CDR3 is 15 residues long. CDR1 is SGHTA and CDR2 is FQGTGA in the germline V gene.

In its sample, this clonotype was seen many times. The chain employs TRBV30 and TRBJ2-2, with D perhaps TRBD2 (6 bases). Germline CDR1 GTSNPN, CDR2 SVGIG (reference sequence). Trimming took off 2 bases at V and 5 bases at J, with 12 bases between the two ends. There are 14 residues in the CDR3. DNA for the CDR3: TGTGCCTGGAGTCGGCGGGATTGGACCGGGGAGCTGTTTTTT. It specifies CAWSRRDWTGELFF.

This clonotype was counted at least ten times. The chain combines TRBV29-1 with TRBJ2-7, with D hard to call. Germline assignment: CDR1 SQVTM and CDR2 ANQGSEA. CDR3 length equals 14 residues. V dropped 5 bases and J dropped 0 bases, with 14 bases sitting between them. In DNA, the CDR3 is TGCAGCGTTAGAAAAGACCCGGGCTCCTACGAGCAGTACTTC. This codes for CSVRKDPGSYEQYF.

The sample holds many counts of this clonotype. The chain couples TRBV15 to TRBJ2-3; 8 positions agree with TRBD1. This CDR3 has 13 amino acids. CDR1 is LNHNV, CDR2 YYDKDF, per germline (reference sequence). Trimming at V came to 2 bases and at J to 6 bases, leaving 1 base not matched to a gene. This CDR3 reads CATSRQGADTQYF. DNA of the CDR3: TGTGCCACCAGCAGACAGGGGGCCGATACGCAGTATTTT.

Details on this clonotype: A far larger clone is just one base off, so this is likely a read error. No conserved phenylalanine or tryptophan ends this CDR3, so it is likely a read error. This chain links TRBV6-5 with TRBJ1-4, with TRBD1 identical over 10 bases. Germline trimming cut 5 bases from V and 5 bases from J; bases unmatched to any gene: 5. Germline loops: CDR1 MNHEY, CDR2 SVGAGI. The CDR3 has 15 residues. The chain's CDR3 is CASSPDRGRNEKLFS. The CDR3, as DNA: TGTGCCAGCAGTCCCGACAGGGGGCGGAATGAAAAACTGTTTTCT.

The chain employs TRBV5-6 and TRBJ1-5; D might be TRBD1 (6 bases). The CDR3 runs 14 residues. Germline V gene data show CDR1 as SGHDT and CDR2 as YYEEEE. V was shortened by 4 bases and J by 1 base, with 9 bases between the two germline ends. This chain's CDR3 is CASSNTGSNQPQHF. CDR3 sequence (DNA): TGTGCCAGCAGCAACACAGGGAGCAATCAGCCCCAGCATTTT.

This clonotype was counted many times. The chain combines TRBV6-5 with TRBJ2-1; 8 positions match TRBD2. The V segment lost 4 bases and the J segment 0 bases; nucleotides outside the gene matches: 2. There are 15 residues in the CDR3. Germline V gene sequence: CDR1 MNHEY, CDR2 SVGAGI. The DNA of the CDR3 is TGTGCCAGCAGTTCCAGCGGGAGCTCCTACAATGAGCAGTTCTTC. Translated: CASSSSGSSYNEQFF.

About this clonotype: It differs at one base from a far larger clone, so likely a read error. V usage is TRBV29-1 and J usage is TRBJ2-7, with D maybe TRBD1 (7 bases). Trimming took 3 bases from V and 7 from J, leaving 19 bases between them. Germline CDR1 SQVTM, CDR2 ANQGSEA. The CDR3 has 14 amino acids. CDR3 sequence reads: CSVETQGGVDEQYF. The CDR3 region has the DNA TGCAGCGTTGAGACCCAGGGGGGAGTCGATGAGCAGTACTTC.

This clonotype was counted ten times or more. The chain is built from TRBV18 and TRBJ2-2, with 11 bases lining up with TRBD1. The CDR3 is 16 residues long. Germline V gene lookup returns CDR1 KGHSH and CDR2 LQKENI. V trimming: 2 bases; J trimming: 3 bases; junction bases outside the gene matches: 2. The CDR3 DNA reads TGTGCCAGCTCACCAAGGACAGGGGGCGACACCGGGGAGCTGTTTTTT. This encodes CASSPRTGGDTGELFF.

About this clonotype itself: Since no conserved phenylalanine or tryptophan closes the CDR3, a read error is the likely cause. It is unclear where the CDR3 begins or ends on the DNA, so no DNA is shown, and the CDR3 is as TCRdb lists it. The chain has TRBV28 and TRBJ2-1; no DNA check was done on the table's D call, TRBD2. The CDR3 numbers 15 amino acids, ends counted. Germline CDR1 reads MDHEN; CDR2 reads SYDVKM. The CDR3 loop reads CASMLAGGLLNEQLY.

In the case of this clonotype: A far larger clone is off by one base, so a read error is likely. J is TRBJ2-1 and V is TRBV7-7; D possibly corresponds to TRBD1 (6 bases). The CDR3 has 13 residues. The V gene's germline CDR1 is SSHAT and CDR2 FNYEAQ (reference sequence). CDR3 nucleotides: TGTGCCAGCAGCTGGGACATTTACAATGAGCAGCTCTTC. Translated, it gives CASSWDIYNEQLF.

This clonotype came up many times. The rearrangement joins TRBV6-1 to TRBJ1-1; the D gene is possibly TRBD1 (5 bases). The CDR3 length is 13 residues. CDR1 and CDR2 from the germline V gene are MNHNS and SASEGT. Trimming stripped 6 bases from V and 6 bases from J, with 14 bases between. CDR3 nucleotide sequence: TGTGCCAGCAGCCGCGGGGGAACCGCTGAAGCTTTCTTT. This encodes CASSRGGTAEAFF.

There are many counts of this clonotype. Here the CDR3 reads CSARGSTTDTQYF. In nucleotides, the CDR3 is TGCAGTGCTAGAGGGAGTACCACAGATACGCAGTATTTT. The chain links TRBV20-1 to TRBJ2-3; D gene ambiguous. The germline gives CDR1 DFQATT, CDR2 SNEGSKA (reference sequence). The V end lost 1 base, the J end lost 2 bases, and 7 bases lay between the germline ends. The CDR3 covers 13 residues.

As for this clonotype: A much larger clonotype is one base distant, so this may be a read error. J is TRBJ2-7 and V is TRBV7-8; 12 nucleotides agree with TRBD2. Germline lookup yields CDR1 SGHVS and CDR2 FQNEAQ. The CDR3 spans 15 residues. With V trimmed by 2 bases and J by 9 bases, 8 bases remained unmatched. The CDR3 nucleotides are TGTGCCAGCAGCTTAATGACTAGCGGGAGTCGTGGGCAGTACTTC. Translation gives CASSLMTSGSRGQYF.

This clonotype showed up many times. The J gene is TRBJ2-1, the V gene TRBV1; the table's D call TRBD2 went unverified against the DNA. TRBV1 is deemed a pseudogene. CDR3 size: 16 residues. The CDR3 region has the DNA TGCACCAGCAGCCTCGGACTAGCGGGAGATCTGGATGAGCAGTTCTTC. It is translated as CTSSLGLAGDLDEQFF.

The sample holds many counts of this clonotype. CDR3 nucleotides: TGTGCCATCAGTCAGAAAGACAATGAGCAGTTCTTC. It yields the protein CAISQKDNEQFF. The chain has TRBV10-3 and TRBJ2-1; unclear D gene. V was cut by 5 bases and J by 5 bases, with 7 bases left in between. This CDR3 spans 12 amino acids. Germline loops: CDR1 ENHRY, CDR2 SYGVKD.

The chain links TRBV6-1 to TRBJ2-5; D not certain. Germline V gene data show CDR1 as MNHNS and CDR2 as SASEGT. The CDR3 is 13 amino acids. V gave up 8 bases and J gave up 0 bases, with 10 bases separating them. The CDR3 region has the DNA TGTGCCAGCTCAACATTGTACCAAGAGACCCAGTACTTC. This gives the protein CASSTLYQETQYF.

As regards this clonotype: Without the conserved terminal phenylalanine or tryptophan, this CDR3 likely stems from a read error. The V call is TRBV29-1, the J call TRBJ2-1; no reliable D call. The ends were cut back, 1 base at V and 4 bases at J, with 5 bases in the middle. The CDR3 is 12 amino acids. Per germline, CDR1 SQVTM and CDR2 ANQGSEA. Written as DNA, the CDR3 is TGCAGCGTTGAAGGGTTTTACAATGAGCAGTTCCTC. Amino acid sequence: CSVEGFYNEQFL.

This clonotype was seen a few times. The rearrangement joins TRBV7-6 to TRBJ2-1, with D perhaps matching TRBD2 (5 bases). The CDR3 is 16 residues long. Germline V lookup: CDR1 SGHVS, CDR2 FNYEAQ. Between the trimmed V and J ends, which lost 2 bases and 10 bases, there was a span of 21 bases. CDR3 DNA sequence: TGTGCCAGCAGCTTATTAGCGCATGGGGTCCTTAAGGAGCAGTTCTTC. Protein sequence: CASSLLAHGVLKEQFF. The full variable domain, rest sourced from reference TRBV7-6 and TRBJ2-1, is GAGVSQSPRYKVTKRGQDVALRCDPISGHVSLYWYRQALGQGPEFLTYFNYEAQQDKSGLPNDRFSAERPEGSISTLTIQRTEQRDSAMYRCASSLLAHGVLKEQFFGPGTRLTVL.

The chain employs TRBV18 and TRBJ2-7; D unclear. The V end lost 3 bases, the J end lost 2 bases, and 5 bases lay between the germline ends. CDR3 size: 12 residues. CDR1 is KGHSH and CDR2 is LQKENI in the germline V gene. The CDR3 DNA reads as TGTGCCAGCTCACCTGACCCCTACGAGCAGTACTTC. Translation: CASSPDPYEQYF.

The sample holds many counts of this clonotype. The chain joins TRBV7-2 to TRBJ1-1, with 7 bases lining up with TRBD1. CDR1 is SGHTA and CDR2 is FQGNSA in the germline V gene. CDR3 length: 18 amino acids. J gave up 3 bases and V 5 bases, and 18 bases lay outside the gene matches. Written as DNA, the CDR3 is TGTGCCAGCAGCGAAAGCTGGACAGGAGGTTGGGTGTACACTGAAGCTTTCTTT. It specifies CASSESWTGGWVYTEAFF.

The chain has TRBV20-1 and TRBJ2-3, with D maybe TRBD2 (6 bases). Germline V gives CDR1 DFQATT, CDR2 SNEGSKA (reference sequence). The CDR3 consists of 17 residues. V lost 1 base, J lost 4 bases, and 21 bases lay in between. The CDR3 nucleotides read TGCAGTGCTAGAGTAGGGAGGCTGGCGGGAATCGCAGATACGCAGTATTTT. This encodes CSARVGRLAGIADTQYF.

There are many counts of this clonotype. The chain links TRBV15 to TRBJ2-1; D gene unclear. The germline V gene has CDR1 LNHNV and CDR2 YYDKDF (reference sequence). There are 14 residues in the CDR3. Between the trimmed V and J ends, which lost 0 bases and 8 bases, there was a span of 11 bases. CDR3 coding DNA: TGTGCCACCAGCAGAGATAGGCTCAGCGATGAGCAGTTCTTC. Amino acid sequence: CATSRDRLSDEQFF. Complete variable domain (other parts from reference TRBV15 and TRBJ2-1): DAMVIQNPRYQVTQFGKPVTLSCSQTLNHNVMYWYQQKSSQAPKLLFHYYDKDFNNEADTPDNFQSRRPNTSFCFLDIRSPGLGDTAMYLCATSRDRLSDEQFFGPGTRLTVL.

There are many counts of this clonotype. The chain employs TRBV11-2 and TRBJ2-5, with D possibly being TRBD1 (5 bases). This CDR3 contains 13 residues. Germline V CDR1 and CDR2: SGHAT, FQNNGV. With 2 bases removed from V and 5 bases from J, the gap between germline ends came to 9 bases. CDR3 region: CASSLSRVETQYF. CDR3 coding DNA: TGTGCCAGCAGCTTATCCAGGGTGGAGACCCAGTACTTC.

This clonotype came up many times. This chain joins TRBV5-5 and TRBJ1-4; D possibly corresponds to TRBD1 (6 bases). The germline V and J ends were trimmed by 4 bases and 11 bases, with 18 bases remaining between them. Germline CDR1 and CDR2: SGHKS and YYEKEE (reference sequence). This CDR3 comprises 14 residues. The CDR3, as DNA: TGTGCCAGCAGCCATGGGGGCACCCCGCGGAAACTGTTTTTT. It yields the protein CASSHGGTPRKLFF.

In its sample, this clonotype was seen a few times. V and J are TRBV7-9 and TRBJ1-1; D is unclear. CDR1 is SEHNR, CDR2 FQNEAQ, per germline (reference sequence). V was trimmed by 5 bases and J by 2 bases, leaving 12 bases between them. This CDR3 comprises 14 residues. In DNA, the CDR3 is TGTGCCAGCAGCCCTTCAGTGAGAAACACTGAAGCTTTCTTT. Protein sequence: CASSPSVRNTEAFF.